The T cell receptor (beta chain) described here comes from a study of T cell clones after liver transplantation. The wider study: Three of eight recipients were HCV-positive; others had non-autoimmune, non-viral indications.

The junction had 9 bases not matched to a gene; V was cut back by 6 bases and J by 6 bases. The CDR3 contains 16 residues. Overall study results and limits: Circulating graft-donor-reactive CD4 TCRbeta sequences fell significantly post-transplant in most of the 8 subjects. Graft donor-reactive T cells possibly entered the graft instead of undergoing deletion.

This clone was found a few times. Antigen unknown. The table came from immunoSEQ multiplex PCR; TCRdb's copy has only in-frame clones and leaves some out. The data show roughly 53,000 clones, with about 70% seen just once and 8% to 10% held by the top ten. Sequencing used CD4+ T cells from blood, obtained at the 22-month timepoint. The TCR originated in a human patient who received a liver transplant. The graft donor may account for some of the T cells. The chain couples TRBV6-7 to TRBJ1-5, with 12 bases that match TRBD1. TRBV6-7 is classed as an ORF, of uncertain function. The DNA for the CDR3 is TGTGCCAGCAGCCCGACGGGACAGGGGGCGAGTCAGCCCCAGCATTTT. It translates to CASSPTGQGASQPQHF.